This is a list of T cell receptor beta chains from one sample in a study of PD-1 blockade in mismatch repair-deficient tumors. Profiling relied on immunoSEQ multiplex PCR, and the TCRdb table lists in-frame clones only, not all of them. The table records some 100,000 clones, 82% of them present only once. The sequenced sample was peripheral blood, obtained roughly 35 weeks after starting pembrolizumab. Every receptor here comes from an adult with mismatch repair-deficient cancer. Each CDR3 is given with its conserved first and last residue. The D gene is left open where the match is weak. Clone size appears in some rows only: once, few, many, or a class for an expanded clone.

clone_size	v_call	j_call	d_call	cdr3_nt	cdr3_aa
NA	TRBV13	TRBJ1-1	NA	TGTGCCAGCACCCTGGGACACCTGAACACTGAAGCTTTCTTT	CASTLGHLNTEAFF
NA	TRBV28	TRBJ2-7	NA	TGTGCCAGCAGCTCTAACAAGGAGCAGTACTTC	CASSSNKEQYF
NA	TRBV9	TRBJ1-2	NA	TGTGCCAGCAGCGCCGGGAAATCCTATGGCTACACCTTC	CASSAGKSYGYTF
NA	TRBV5-4	TRBJ2-2	TRBD2	TGTGCCAGCAGCGCCGAAAGGACTAGCGGATGGGGTGGGGAGCTGTTTTTT	CASSAERTSGWGGELFF
NA	TRBV6-6	TRBJ1-2	NA	TGTGCCAGCAGGCCCCAGGAGAACTATGGCTACACCTTC	CASRPQENYGYTF
NA	TRBV5-1	TRBJ1-1	TRBD1	TGCGCCAGCAGCCAAGCCGGGACAGTCAACACTGAAGCTTTCTTT	CASSQAGTVNTEAFF
few	TRBV19	TRBJ1-2	NA	TGTGCCAGTAGGCCGGGACCGAACTATGGCTACACCTTC	CASRPGPNYGYTF
NA	TRBV4-2	TRBJ1-1	TRBD1	TGTGCCAGCAGCCAAGATGTGACGACAAGGGGAAGGGGGCAAGCTTTCTTT	CASSQDVTTRGRGQAFF
NA	TRBV30	TRBJ1-3	NA	TGTGCCTGGAGCGAGGGTTATCCCGGAAACACCATATATTTT	CAWSEGYPGNTIYF
few	TRBV7-2	TRBJ1-2	NA	TGTGCCAGCAGCTACCGGGACGGTCGGGGCTACACCTTC	CASSYRDGRGYTF
NA	TRBV7-9	TRBJ2-2	TRBD1	TGTGCCAGCAGCTTGAGGCTCGGACAGGCGGACACCGGGGAGCTGTTTTTT	CASSLRLGQADTGELFF
NA	TRBV13	TRBJ2-7	TRBD2	TGTGCCAGCAGCCGTTCTAGCGGGAGGACCTACGAGCAGTACTTC	CASSRSSGRTYEQYF
once	TRBV6-6	TRBJ2-5	NA	TGTGCCAGCAGCGAAACAGGGACCCCAGAGACCCAGTACTTC	CASSETGTPETQYF
NA	TRBV5-4	TRBJ1-1	NA	TGTGCCAGCAAGGCGGACAGTAACACTGAAGCTTTCTTT	CASKADSNTEAFF
NA	TRBV7-9	TRBJ1-1	NA	TGTGCCAGCAATTTCATCAGGGCCCCTGAAGCTTTCTTT	CASNFIRAPEAFF
few	TRBV12-5	TRBJ2-7	TRBD2	TGTGCTAGTGGTATCACGTCAGCGGGAGGCGAGCAGTACTTC	CASGITSAGGEQYF
NA	TRBV28	TRBJ2-3	NA	TGTGCCAGCAGTTCTTTGAGCGGGCCCCGGAGTAATACGCAGTATTTT	CASSSLSGPRSNTQYF
NA	TRBV29-1	TRBJ2-2	NA	TGCAGCGTTGGACAGGTGGACACCGGGGAGCTGTTTTTT	CSVGQVDTGELFF
NA	TRBV6-5	TRBJ1-1	NA	TGTGCCAGCAGCGACAGGATATCCACTGAAGCTTTCTTT	CASSDRISTEAFF
NA	TRBV9	TRBJ2-1	NA	TGTGCCAGCAGCGTAGATCTAGCGTCATACAATGAGCAGTTCTTC	CASSVDLASYNEQFF
NA	TRBV11-3	TRBJ2-5	TRBD1	TGTGCCAGCAGCTTACCCATGGACAGGGTGACGGAGACCCAGTACTTC	CASSLPMDRVTETQYF
NA	TRBV7-9	TRBJ2-5	NA	TGTGCCAGCAGCTCAGGGTTCGCCAGGGGAACCGAGACCCAGTACTTC	CASSSGFARGTETQYF